This T cell receptor beta chain originates from a study of PD-1 blockade in classical Hodgkin lymphoma. Findings and limits, study-wide: Relapsed/refractory patients reportedly had lower baseline diversity than newly diagnosed patients.

Time point described: newly diagnosed, previously untreated cHL patient sample. Isolation of CD4+ T cells from thawed PBMCs was performed by magnetic negative selection. Germline CDR1 and CDR2: MDHEN and SYDVKM. CDR3 length: 16 residues. The V gene lost 4 bases and the J gene lost 0 bases, with 13 bases spanning the gap. Sequencing was performed with immunoSEQ multiplex PCR; in TCRdb, only in-frame clones are kept and a portion is missing. The table has more than 30,000 clones, less than 90% seen once. On this clone: The target antigen is unknown.

The sample comprised CD4+ T cells from blood. V and J are TRBV28 and TRBJ1-3, with TRBD1 as a possible D gene (6 bases). This clonotype was sampled from a human donor with classical Hodgkin lymphoma. The CDR3 coding sequence is TGTGCCAGCAGTTCACAACAGGGATTCTCTGGAAACACCATATATTTT. It yields the protein CASSSQQGFSGNTIYF. The full variable domain, rest sourced from reference TRBV28 and TRBJ1-3, is DVKVTQSSRYLVKRTGEKVFLECVQDMDHENMFWYRQDPGLGLRLIYFSYDVKMKEKGDIPEGYSVSREKKERFSLILESASTNQTSMYLCASSSQQGFSGNTIYFGEGSWLTVV.